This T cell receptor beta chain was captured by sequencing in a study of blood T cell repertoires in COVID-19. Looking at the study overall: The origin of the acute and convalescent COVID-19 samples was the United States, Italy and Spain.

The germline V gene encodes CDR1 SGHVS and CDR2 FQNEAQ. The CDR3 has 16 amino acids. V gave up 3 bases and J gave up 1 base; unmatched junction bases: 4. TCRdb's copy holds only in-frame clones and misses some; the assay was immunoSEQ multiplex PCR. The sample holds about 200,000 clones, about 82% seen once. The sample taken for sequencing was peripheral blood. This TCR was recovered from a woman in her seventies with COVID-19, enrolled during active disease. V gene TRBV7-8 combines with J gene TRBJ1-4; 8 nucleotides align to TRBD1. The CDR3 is CASSFRTGRTNEKLFF. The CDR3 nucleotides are TGTGCCAGCAGCTTCCGGACAGGGCGAACTAATGAAAAACTGTTTTTT.